These 9 T cell receptor beta chains came from one sample sequenced in a study of blood T cell repertoires in COVID-19. Libraries were prepared by immunoSEQ multiplex PCR; TCRdb keeps only in-frame clonotypes and omits some of them. The table lists approximately 320,000 clones, 90% of them singletons, with 2.6% in the top ten. Sequencing was done on a sample of PBMCs or T cells enriched from blood (not recorded which). The receptors were gathered from a man in his sixties who had recovered from COVID-19.

The J gene is TRBJ1-2, the V gene TRBV10-2; TRBD1 matches at 11 bases. Germline-derived CDR1 and CDR2 are WSHSY and SAAADI. The ends lost 7 bases at V and 4 bases at J; junction bases unmatched: 8. The CDR3 has 15 residues. DNA for the CDR3: TGCGCCAGCAAAACGGGACAGGGGGGGACCTATGGCTACACCTTC. It encodes CASKTGQGGTYGYTF.

This clone was recorded a few times. This chain connects TRBV4-3 to TRBJ2-2; TRBD2 agrees at 12 bases. V lost 3 bases, J lost 0 bases, and 5 bases stayed unmatched. The CDR3 loop spans 18 amino acids. Looked up from germline, CDR1 is LGHNA and CDR2 is YSLEER. In nucleotides, the CDR3 is TGCGCCAGCAGCCAGAGGACTAGCGGGGAGACGAACACCGGGGAGCTGTTTTTT. It is translated as CASSQRTSGETNTGELFF.

This rearrangement joins TRBV15 to TRBJ1-4, with 7 bases matching TRBD1. Germline values: CDR1 LNHNV, CDR2 YYDKDF (reference sequence). The trim removed 2 bases at V and 0 bases at J, leaving 3 bases unmatched. The CDR3 is 16 residues long. The CDR3 loop is CATSRTTGATNEKLFF. DNA for the CDR3: TGTGCCACCAGCAGAACCACAGGGGCAACTAATGAAAAACTGTTTTTT.

V is TRBV9 and J is TRBJ2-3; 10 positions agree with TRBD2. This CDR3 is built from 16 residues. J was trimmed by 1 base and V by 4 bases; bases with no gene match: 6. The V gene's germline CDR1 is SGDLS and CDR2 YYNGEE. As DNA, the CDR3 is TGTGCCAGCAGCACCTCAGGGACTAGCGGCACAGATACGCAGTATTTT. Translating gives CASSTSGTSGTDTQYF.

The rearrangement links TRBV5-1 to TRBJ2-5, with 8 bases lining up with TRBD2. Unmatched junction bases numbered 5, after V lost 1 base and J lost 6 bases. Germline loops: CDR1 SGHRS, CDR2 YFSETQ. This CDR3 has 14 amino acids. CDR3 sequence: CASSLPSGRKTQYF. CDR3 nucleotide sequence: TGCGCCAGCAGCTTGCCAAGCGGGAGAAAGACCCAGTACTTC.

The V gene is TRBV5-6, the J gene TRBJ2-1; the match to TRBD1 covers 7 bases. The CDR3 runs to 16 residues. Germline V gene sequence: CDR1 SGHDT, CDR2 YYEEEE. Losses at the gene ends were 0 bases for V and 6 bases for J; bases not matched to a gene: 9. The CDR3 nucleotides read TGTGCCAGCAGCTTGGGGGGCGAGGGGGCAGGCAATGAGCAGTTCTTC. Encoded protein: CASSLGGEGAGNEQFF.

This clone was seen at least ten times. V gene TRBV7-9 combines with J gene TRBJ2-5; D is unresolved. Trimming stripped 1 base from V and 4 bases from J, with 16 bases between. CDR3 length equals 16 residues. Germline V gene data show CDR1 as SEHNR and CDR2 as FQNEAQ (reference sequence). In DNA, the CDR3 is TGTGCCAGCAGCTTAGGGGCAGGATCGGTGCGAGAGACCCAGTACTTC. It codes for CASSLGAGSVRETQYF.

The V and J genes are TRBV5-1 and TRBJ1-4; D gene ambiguous. In germline, CDR1 is SGHRS, CDR2 YFSETQ. This CDR3 is built from 15 residues. The germline V and J ends were trimmed by 0 bases and 3 bases, with 9 bases remaining between them. Here the CDR3 reads CASSLEGRANEKLFF. CDR3 in DNA: TGCGCCAGCAGCTTGGAAGGGCGGGCTAATGAAAAACTGTTTTTT.

This clone was observed a single time. The chain is built from TRBV2 and TRBJ2-1; the D gene is possibly TRBD1 (5 bases). CDR1 and CDR2 (germline): SNHLY, FYNNEI. Trimming removed 6 bases at V and 1 base at J, with 13 bases between. CDR3 length: 15 amino acids. The CDR3 nucleotides read TGTGCCAGCAGGGCGACAGAGACATCCTACAATGAGCAGTTCTTC. It encodes CASRATETSYNEQFF. Drawing the rest from reference TRBV2 and TRBJ2-1, the complete variable domain is EPEVTQTPSHQVTQMGQEVILRCVPISNHLYFYWYRQILGQKVEFLVSFYNNEISEKSEIFDDQFSVERPDGSNFTLKIRSTKLEDSAMYFCASRATETSYNEQFFGPGTRLTVL.